This T cell receptor (beta chain) is from a study of cytomegalovirus exposure and HLA in healthy donors. Broader study findings: As was reported, the classifier diagnosed cytomegalovirus status with high specificity and sensitivity. Researchers catalogued some 160 TCR beta chains as cytomegalovirus-associated.

The CDR3 runs 15 residues. Germline trimming cut 6 bases from V and 3 bases from J; bases unmatched to any gene: 9. Germline CDR1 and CDR2: MNHNS and SASEGT. The method was immunoSEQ multiplex PCR; TCRdb's version includes in-frame clones alone and lacks a portion of them. The table includes 66,000 or so clones, approximately 97% detected once. This clone was detected only a few times. Its specificity is not known. While the first cohort had 600 to 750 subjects, the donors belonged to the separate validation cohort of over a hundred subjects. The chain carries TRBV6-1 and TRBJ1-1; 8 bases agree with TRBD1. Sequencing used PBMCs. This receptor was obtained from a woman between 18 and 29 years old in good health and CMV-seropositive. The CDR3 DNA sequence: TGTGCCAGCAGCGGACAGGGAATTGGGTACACTGAAGCTTTCTTT. Translation: CASSGQGIGYTEAFF.